In its sample, the clone carrying this T cell receptor (beta chain) was seen a few times. Its specificity is unknown. This sample is part of a study of early T cells in non-severe SARS-CoV-2 infection. Study-wide points: Lookups in VDJdb leaned toward anti-spike CD8 responses and missed private and CD4 specificities.

TCRdb passed the 5' RACE reads through MiXCR, listing each CDR3 protein once. The data contain roughly 92,000 distinct CDR3 sequences, around 12% of them seen just once; the ten biggest clones take up 4% to 4.5%. Per germline, CDR1 MNHEY and CDR2 SVGAGI. The CDR3 sequence is 15 residues long. The V segment lost 6 bases and the J segment 0 bases; nucleotides outside the gene matches: 6. The sequence derives from an adult who was a healthcare worker with PCR-confirmed SARS-CoV-2 infection or an uninfected control (not recorded which). The chain uses TRBV6-5 and TRBJ2-7; 9 bases are shared with TRBD1. This sample comprised whole blood, obtained at baseline. The CDR3 sequence is CASSSPTGGSYEQYF. The CDR3 bases are TGTGCCAGCAGCTCTCCGACAGGGGGCTCCTACGAGCAGTACTTC.